Detailed here is one TCR beta chain. The authors' processing: For nucleated cells, counts were estimated from reference gene primer amplification. Assay: immunoSEQ multiplex PCR; the TCRdb copy retains only in-frame clones and omits some. Clone size and V and J calls were adopted from that table, with D and trimming inferred from the DNA. The table includes about 300,000 clones, 84% detected once. The sample originates from a study of blood T cell repertoires in COVID-19. Study at large: There were acute and convalescent COVID-19 samples, and they came from the United States, Italy and Spain. PBMCs, B-cell-depleted T cells, or T cells provided the cDNA or gDNA that made up the material.

The CDR3 extends over 12 amino acids. Germline lookup yields CDR1 SGDLS and CDR2 YYNGEE. Trimming removed 2 bases from V and 13 bases from J, with 10 bases in between. The J gene is TRBJ2-6, the V gene TRBV9, with a tentative D call TRBD2 (5 bases). Sequencing was carried out using peripheral blood. The clonotype originates from a human donor with COVID-19, enrolled during active disease. The donor label of this sample is uncertain. CDR3 in DNA: TGTGCCAGCAGCGTTTTTCCGGGAGTCCTGACTTTC. It encodes CASSVFPGVLTF.